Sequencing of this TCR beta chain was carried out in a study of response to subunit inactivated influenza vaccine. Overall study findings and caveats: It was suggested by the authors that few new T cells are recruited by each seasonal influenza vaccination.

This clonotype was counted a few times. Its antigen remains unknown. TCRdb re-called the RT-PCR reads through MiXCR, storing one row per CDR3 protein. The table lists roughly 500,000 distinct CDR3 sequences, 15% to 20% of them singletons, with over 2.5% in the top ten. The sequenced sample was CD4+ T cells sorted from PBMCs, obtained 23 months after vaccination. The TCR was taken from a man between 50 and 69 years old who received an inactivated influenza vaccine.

The CDR3 bases are TGTGCCAGCAGCTTACGTCGACAGGCGGGAGAGACCCAGTACTTC. Translation gives CASSLRRQAGETQYF. The V call is TRBV7-9, the J call TRBJ2-5; perhaps TRBD1 as D (6 bases). V gave up 2 bases and J gave up 4 bases, with 14 bases separating them. Germline-derived CDR1 and CDR2 are SEHNR and FQNEAQ (reference sequence). The CDR3 is made up of 15 amino acids.